In this sample, the clone carrying this T cell receptor (beta chain) turned up many times. Antigen unknown. CDR1 MNHNS and CDR2 SASEGT come from the germline V gene. Trimming pared 3 bases from V and 6 bases from J, leaving 6 bases between. CDR3 size: 12 residues. The data are from a study of molecular identifiers for immune sequencing clone quantification. Points from the study as a whole: Spiked Jurkat TCR RNA originating from one cell could reportedly be identified amid one million naive cells.

Each CDR3 protein gets one entry after TCRdb re-called the PCR reads with MiXCR. Of 300,000 to 350,000 distinct CDR3 sequences in the sample, 20% to 25% are singletons; the top ten hold approximately 0.83%. This TCR was recovered from a human donor in good health. Some libraries in this study had Jurkat cell RNA spiked in. Sample: naive CD8+ T cells from blood, with Jurkat cell RNA spiked in. The subset here: FACS-sorted CD8+CD4-CCR7+CD45RA+ naive T cells. The rearrangement joins TRBV6-1 to TRBJ2-1; no clear D gene. The CDR3 is CASSDPLNEQFF. The CDR3 nucleotides read TGTGCCAGCAGTGATCCACTCAATGAGCAGTTCTTC.